The 14 T cell receptor beta chains given below trace back to one sample, sequenced in a study of identical twins (TCRdb year 2016). The library was generated by 5' RACE. The sequencer was an Illumina HiSeq 2000. The public sequencing data were trimmed at Q25 with fastp and processed into clonotypes with MiXCR by TCRdb, which kept only in-frame beta chains. Under each unique CDR3 protein, matching rows form one entry showing the most common genes and DNA. Within this sample are hundreds of thousands of distinct CDR3 sequences, with 10% to 15% of them counted one time only. Jointly, the top ten make up around 6.9% of the sample. This sample also belongs to another study, concerning yellow fever vaccine responses in identical twins.

Sequencing input: CD8+ T cells sorted from blood. The receptors were sampled from a woman younger than 30 in good health.

This clonotype was detected a few times. The V gene is TRBV2, the J gene TRBJ2-1, with 10 bases aligning to TRBD2. Germline V gene lookup returns CDR1 SNHLY and CDR2 FYNNEI. The trim removed 10 bases at V and 7 bases at J, leaving 10 bases unmatched. The CDR3 spans 14 residues. In nucleotides, the CDR3 is TGTGCCACTCCCGGGACTAGCGACGGAAATGAGCAGTTCTTC. It codes for CATPGTSDGNEQFF.

This chain joins TRBV7-9 and TRBJ2-3, with D uncertain. The CDR3 runs to 12 residues. Trimming took off 6 bases at V and 5 bases at J, with 9 bases between the two ends. Germline CDR1 is SEHNR and CDR2 is FQNEAQ (reference sequence). This chain's CDR3 is CASRKSRDTQYF. The DNA for the CDR3 is TGTGCCAGCAGAAAATCGAGAGATACGCAGTATTTT.

The V gene is TRBV27, the J gene TRBJ2-7; TRBD2 aligns across 9 bases. V lost 6 bases and J lost 5; bases outside the gene matches: 8. The CDR3 is 14 residues long. Germline V gene lookup returns CDR1 MNHEY and CDR2 SMNVEV (reference sequence). The CDR3 spells CASSTGGRAHEQYF. The CDR3 nucleotides read TGTGCCAGCAGCACCGGCGGGAGGGCCCACGAGCAGTACTTC.

This chain connects TRBV20-1 to TRBJ2-1; 14 bases line up with TRBD2. The germline V gene has CDR1 DFQATT and CDR2 SNEGSKA (reference sequence). The CDR3 length is 17 residues. After removal of 0 bases from V and 7 bases from J, the junction contained 8 bases not matched to a gene. As DNA, the CDR3 is TGCAGTGCTAGAGATAAAGAGACTAGCGGGGGGGCAAATGAGCAGTTCTTC. This encodes CSARDKETSGGANEQFF.

This clonotype has a single count. J is TRBJ2-5 and V is TRBV7-8; 12 nucleotides align to TRBD1. The germline V gene encodes CDR1 SGHVS and CDR2 FQNEAQ. V was pared by 5 bases and J by 5 bases, with 15 bases of the junction left unmatched. CDR3 size: 18 residues. In DNA, the CDR3 is TGTGCCAGCAGCCGAACCTACGGGACAGGGGGCAAAATGGAGACCCAGTACTTC. It specifies CASSRTYGTGGKMETQYF.

This clonotype was found a few times. The chain links TRBV28 to TRBJ2-5; the match to TRBD2 covers 7 bases. Germline V CDR1 and CDR2: MDHEN, SYDVKM. Trimming took 4 bases from V and 1 from J; bases not matched to a gene: 12. This CDR3 spans 17 amino acids. CDR3 sequence: CASSSLLLARLQETQYF. The CDR3 nucleotides read TGTGCCAGCAGTTCTCTTTTACTAGCGAGACTCCAAGAGACCCAGTACTTC.

This clonotype was observed a handful of times. This chain uses TRBV20-1 with TRBJ2-7; the D gene is possibly TRBD2 (7 bases). CDR3 length equals 13 residues. V lost 3 bases to trimming and J lost 6 bases, with 15 bases between them. CDR1 is DFQATT and CDR2 is SNEGSKA in the germline V gene (reference sequence). The chain's CDR3 is CSASLGGRLEQYV. The CDR3 bases are TGCAGTGCTAGTCTCGGGGGGCGGCTCGAGCAGTACGTC.

This clonotype was counted a few times. The chain has TRBV29-1 and TRBJ2-7, with 9 bases aligning to TRBD1. Germline V gene lookup returns CDR1 SQVTM and CDR2 ANQGSEA. The CDR3 covers 13 residues. J gave up 5 bases and V 6 bases, and 8 bases lay outside the gene matches. CDR3 nucleotide sequence: TGCAGCGTAGACGGACAGGGGTCCCACGAGCAGTACTTC. Translating gives CSVDGQGSHEQYF.

This clonotype was counted between two and nine times. The V call is TRBV7-9, the J call TRBJ1-2; 7 nucleotides align to TRBD1. This CDR3 contains 14 residues. The trim removed 5 bases at V and 4 bases at J, leaving 7 bases unmatched. Germline values: CDR1 SEHNR, CDR2 FQNEAQ (reference sequence). CDR3 protein: CASSGYRGSYGYTF. Written as DNA, the CDR3 is TGTGCCAGCAGCGGATACAGGGGAAGCTATGGCTACACCTTC.

This chain links TRBV20-1 with TRBJ2-3, with D possibly TRBD2 on 5 matching bases. Trimming cost V 0 bases and J 1 base, with 11 bases left between them. The CDR3 extends over 15 amino acids. From germline, CDR1 is DFQATT and CDR2 SNEGSKA (reference sequence). CDR3 nucleotide sequence: TGCAGTGCTAGAGAGGGAGCGAGCCGCACAGATACGCAGTATTTT. It translates to CSAREGASRTDTQYF.

This clonotype was counted ten times or more. The J gene is TRBJ2-3, the V gene TRBV12-3 or TRBV12-4; TRBD1 aligns across 10 bases. V was clipped by 5 bases and J by 1 base; unmatched bases: 6. The CDR3 has 16 amino acids. The CDR3 bases are TGTGCCAGCAGTCCTTCCGGGACAGGGGGCACAGATACGCAGTATTTT. Translation: CASSPSGTGGTDTQYF.

In its sample, this clonotype was seen a few times. This chain uses TRBV11-2 with TRBJ1-1; maybe TRBD1 (6 bases). The germline V gene has CDR1 SGHAT and CDR2 FQNNGV. V lost 4 bases and J 3 bases, leaving 15 bases between the germline ends. This CDR3 has 15 residues. The CDR3 is CASSSIQGLDTEAFF. CDR3 nucleotides: TGTGCCAGCAGCTCCATTCAGGGGCTGGACACTGAAGCTTTCTTT.

A few counts support this clonotype. V and J are TRBV5-6 and TRBJ2-5; 9 bases line up with TRBD1. Losses at the gene ends were 4 bases for V and 9 bases for J; bases not matched to a gene: 10. Per germline, CDR1 SGHDT and CDR2 YYEEEE. This CDR3 has 14 amino acids. The CDR3 nucleotides read TGTGCCAGCAGCCCTCGGGACAGGGCCAGAGCCCAGTACTTC. It encodes CASSPRDRARAQYF.

The chain combines TRBV6-4 with TRBJ2-3; 10 nucleotides agree with TRBD2. CDR3 length equals 16 residues. V dropped 3 bases and J dropped 4; count of bases not matched to a gene: 7. Germline V gives CDR1 MRHNA, CDR2 SNTAGT. Here the CDR3 DNA reads TGTGCCAGCAGTGAGATAGCGGGAGGCGGGTCAGATACGCAGTATTTT. This encodes CASSEIAGGGSDTQYF.